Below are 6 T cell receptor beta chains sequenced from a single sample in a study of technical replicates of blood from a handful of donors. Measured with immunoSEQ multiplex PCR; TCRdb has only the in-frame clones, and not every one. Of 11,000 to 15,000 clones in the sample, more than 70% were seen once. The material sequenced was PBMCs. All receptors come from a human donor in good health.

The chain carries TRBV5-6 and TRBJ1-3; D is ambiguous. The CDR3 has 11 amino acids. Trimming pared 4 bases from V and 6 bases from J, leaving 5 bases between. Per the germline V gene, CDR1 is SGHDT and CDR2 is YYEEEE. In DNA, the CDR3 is TGTGCCAGCAGCCTTTTAAACACCATATATTTT. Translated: CASSLLNTIYF.

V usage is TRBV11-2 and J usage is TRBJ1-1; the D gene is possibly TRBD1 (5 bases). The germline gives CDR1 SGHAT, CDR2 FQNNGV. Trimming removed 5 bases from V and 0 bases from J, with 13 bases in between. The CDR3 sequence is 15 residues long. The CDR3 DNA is TGTGCCAGCAGCCTAGGACAAGGCCTGAACACTGAAGCTTTCTTT. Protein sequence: CASSLGQGLNTEAFF. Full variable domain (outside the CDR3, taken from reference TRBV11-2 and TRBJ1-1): EAGVAQSPRYKIIEKRQSVAFWCNPISGHATLYWYQQILGQGPKLLIQFQNNGVVDDSQLPKDRFSAERLKGVDSTLKIQPAKLEDSAVYLCASSLGQGLNTEAFFGQGTRLTVV.

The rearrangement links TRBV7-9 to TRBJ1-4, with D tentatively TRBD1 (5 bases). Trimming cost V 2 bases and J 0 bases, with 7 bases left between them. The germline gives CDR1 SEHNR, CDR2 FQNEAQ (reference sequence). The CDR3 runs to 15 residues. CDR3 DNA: TGTGCCAGCAGCTTACAGGGCACAACTAATGAAAAACTGTTTTTT. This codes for CASSLQGTTNEKLFF.

The CDR3 sequence is CASNRGQGAYEQYF. In nucleotides, the CDR3 is TGTGCCAGCAACCGCGGACAGGGTGCCTACGAGCAGTACTTC. V usage is TRBV2 and J usage is TRBJ2-7, with 8 bases that match TRBD1. Germline V gene sequence: CDR1 SNHLY, CDR2 FYNNEI. With 7 bases clipped from V and 2 bases from J, the junction kept 7 bases outside the gene matches. The CDR3 totals 14 residues.

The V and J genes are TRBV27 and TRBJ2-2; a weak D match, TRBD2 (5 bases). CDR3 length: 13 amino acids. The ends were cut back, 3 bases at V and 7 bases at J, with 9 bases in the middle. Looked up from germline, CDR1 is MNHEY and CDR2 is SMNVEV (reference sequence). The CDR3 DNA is TGTGCCAGCAGTTTCACGGGGAACGGGGAGCTGTTTTTT. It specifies CASSFTGNGELFF.

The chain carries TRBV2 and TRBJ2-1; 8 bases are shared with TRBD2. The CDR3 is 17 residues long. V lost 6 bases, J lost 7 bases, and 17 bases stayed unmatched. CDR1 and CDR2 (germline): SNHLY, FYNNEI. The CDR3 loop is CASRALAGASSGNEQFF. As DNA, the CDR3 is TGTGCCAGCAGAGCGCTAGCGGGCGCCAGCTCGGGGAATGAGCAGTTCTTC.